The 27 T cell receptor beta chains presented below share a single source sample, sequenced in a study of cytomegalovirus exposure and HLA in healthy donors. Both 60 Vbeta primers and 13 Jbeta primers went into the PCR. The table came from immunoSEQ multiplex PCR; TCRdb's copy has only in-frame clones and leaves some out. Of around 130,000 clones in the sample, around 71% were seen once. The source material was PBMCs. The receptors were sampled from a woman aged 60 to 75 in good health and CMV-seropositive.

Here the CDR3 reads CASSLAIAGGGETQYF. As DNA, the CDR3 is TGTGCCAGCAGCTTGGCCATAGCGGGGGGAGGAGAGACCCAGTACTTC. V usage is TRBV7-8 and J usage is TRBJ2-5; the match to TRBD2 covers 10 bases. V gave up 3 bases and J gave up 4 bases; unmatched junction bases: 8. The CDR3 consists of 16 residues. Germline assignment: CDR1 SGHVS and CDR2 FQNEAQ.

The J gene is TRBJ2-7, the V gene TRBV6-5; TRBD1 is a possible D gene (8 bases). Trimming took off 4 bases at V and 5 bases at J, with 18 bases between the two ends. Germline-derived CDR1 and CDR2 are MNHEY and SVGAGI. This CDR3 is built from 15 residues. CDR3 in DNA: TGTGCCAGCAGTTCCCCTACAGGGGGGGCCCACGAGCAGTACTTC. This encodes CASSSPTGGAHEQYF.

With regard to this clone: Germline and junction disagree at one end, which may indicate a read error. V and J are TRBV27 and TRBJ2-7; D remains unclear. CDR1 MNHEY and CDR2 SMNVEV come from the germline V gene (reference sequence). The CDR3 is 15 residues long. In nucleotides, the CDR3 is TGTGCCAGCAGTTTAACCCACTATAACTTCTACGAGAAGTACTTC. Protein sequence: CASSLTHYNFYEKYF.

This sequence joins TRBV5-1 and TRBJ2-1; the D is unclear. The CDR3 covers 11 residues. Germline CDR1 reads SGHRS; CDR2 reads YFSETQ. Trimming removed 3 bases from V and 6 bases from J, with 4 bases in between. CDR3 region: CASSSLNEQFF. DNA for the CDR3: TGCGCCAGCAGCTCACTCAATGAGCAGTTCTTC. Looking up the rest from reference TRBV5-1 and TRBJ2-1 gives the full variable domain: KAGVTQTPRYLIKTRGQQVTLSCSPISGHRSVSWYQQTPGQGLQFLFEYFSETQRNKGNFPGRFSGRQFSNSRSEMNVSTLELGDSALYLCASSSLNEQFFGPGTRLTVL.

CDR3 nucleotide sequence: TGTGCCAGCAGCCGGACATTTGAAGGCTCCTATAATTCACCCCTCCACTTT. This sequence encodes CASSRTFEGSYNSPLHF. The gene calls are TRBV5-5 and TRBJ1-6; a possible D gene is TRBD1 (5 bases). Germline CDR1 and CDR2: SGHKS and YYEKEE (reference sequence). CDR3 length equals 17 residues. The V end lost 4 bases, the J end lost 0 bases, and 14 bases lay between the germline ends.

CDR3 region: CASKQGYYQPQHF. For the CDR3, the DNA is TGTGCCAGCAAACAGGGCTATTATCAGCCCCAGCATTTT. This chain uses TRBV6-5 with TRBJ1-5, with D possibly matching TRBD1 (6 bases). The V end lost 7 bases, the J end lost 5 bases, and 12 bases lay between the germline ends. This CDR3 spans 13 amino acids. Germline V gene data show CDR1 as MNHEY and CDR2 as SVGAGI.

This chain uses TRBV7-9 with TRBJ2-7; D is perhaps TRBD2 (6 bases). Germline V gene lookup returns CDR1 SEHNR and CDR2 FQNEAQ (reference sequence). The CDR3 has 15 residues. V lost 4 bases and J 0 bases, leaving 13 bases between the germline ends. CDR3 region: CASSSAGISSYEQYF. CDR3 coding DNA: TGTGCCAGCAGCTCGGCGGGAATAAGCTCCTACGAGCAGTACTTC.

V is TRBV27 and J is TRBJ2-6; 12 bases align to TRBD1. The CDR3 totals 17 residues. CDR1 and CDR2 from the germline V gene are MNHEY and SMNVEV (reference sequence). The V and J ends lost 10 bases and 1 base, in that order; junction bases with no gene match: 8. The DNA of the CDR3 is TGTGCCACCGCGGGACAGGGGGCCGCGTCTGGGGCCAACGTCCTGACTTTC. Translating it yields CATAGQGAASGANVLTF.

This clone has only a few counts. The chain combines TRBV2 with TRBJ1-5; tentatively, D is TRBD1 (5 bases). The germline V gene has CDR1 SNHLY and CDR2 FYNNEI. V shed 6 bases and J shed 0 bases, with 12 bases lying between them. The CDR3 sequence is 15 residues long. The CDR3 nucleotides read TGTGCCAGCAGCCAAGACAGTAATAGCAATCAGCCCCAGCATTTT. Translation: CASSQDSNSNQPQHF.

This clone was found a few times. The chain joins TRBV6-5 to TRBJ2-7; D remains ambiguous. The CDR3 totals 15 residues. Germline V gene lookup returns CDR1 MNHEY and CDR2 SVGAGI. V was cut by 0 bases and J by 0 bases, with 9 bases left in between. CDR3 sequence reads: CASSYSAASSYEQYF. The CDR3 DNA reads TGTGCCAGCAGTTACTCAGCAGCTAGCTCCTACGAGCAGTACTTC.

The chain recombines TRBV6-1 with TRBJ2-7; D ambiguous. The V gene lost 3 bases and the J gene lost 6 bases, with 15 bases spanning the gap. The CDR3 sequence is 14 residues long. Germline V gene data show CDR1 as MNHNS and CDR2 as SASEGT. The CDR3 protein is CASSDPSGSPEQYF. CDR3 nucleotide sequence: TGTGCCAGCAGTGACCCGTCCGGGTCACCCGAGCAGTACTTC.

V is TRBV2 and J is TRBJ1-1; 11 bases align to TRBD1. This CDR3 is built from 16 residues. V lost 1 base, J lost 7 bases, and 8 bases stayed unmatched. Germline CDR1 is SNHLY and CDR2 is FYNNEI. The CDR3 nucleotides are TGTGCCAGCAGTGAAGTCGGGGACAGGGGGATTATTGAAGCTTTCTTT. Amino acid sequence: CASSEVGDRGIIEAFF.

The chain is built from TRBV5-4 and TRBJ1-1; D unresolved. V lost 1 base and J 1 base, leaving 5 bases between the germline ends. Germline-derived CDR1 and CDR2 are SGHNT and YYREEE (reference sequence). CDR3 size: 13 residues. CDR3 nucleotide sequence: TGTGCCAGCAGCTTGACTGGGAACACTGAAGCTTTCTTT. Encoded protein: CASSLTGNTEAFF.

This chain joins TRBV7-8 and TRBJ1-1; D possibly corresponds to TRBD1 (5 bases). V lost 5 bases and J lost 5, with 21 bases in between. Looked up from germline, CDR1 is SGHVS and CDR2 is FQNEAQ. CDR3 length: 16 amino acids. The CDR3 spells CASSITSTTVVTEAFF. DNA of the CDR3: TGTGCCAGCAGCATCACCTCCACGACAGTAGTTACTGAAGCTTTCTTT. The whole variable domain, filled in from reference TRBV7-8 and TRBJ1-1, reads GAGVSQSPRYKVAKRGQDVALRCDPISGHVSLFWYQQALGQGPEFLTYFQNEAQLDKSGLPSDRFFAERPEGSVSTLKIQRTQQEDSAVYLCASSITSTTVVTEAFFGQGTRLTVV.

This clone was counted once. The chain couples TRBV4-1 to TRBJ2-7; D is uncertain. Trimming stripped 0 bases from V and 0 bases from J, with 12 bases between. In germline, CDR1 is MGHRA, CDR2 YSYEKL. The CDR3 sequence is 16 residues long. CDR3: CASSQEIDTYSYEQYF. The CDR3 coding sequence is TGCGCCAGCAGCCAAGAAATTGACACCTACTCCTACGAGCAGTACTTC.

The chain joins TRBV5-1 to TRBJ1-1; D might be TRBD1 (5 bases). Germline lookup yields CDR1 SGHRS and CDR2 YFSETQ. V lost 0 bases and J lost 5, with 11 bases in between. The CDR3 runs 14 residues. The CDR3 bases are TGCGCCAGCAGCTTGGTCCCGGGGGATACTGAAGCTTTCTTT. Protein sequence: CASSLVPGDTEAFF.

Only a few counts were recorded for this clone. The J gene is TRBJ1-4, the V gene TRBV5-8, with TRBD1 identical over 9 bases. The CDR3 extends over 18 amino acids. Germline V lookup: CDR1 SGHTS, CDR2 YDEGEE. The ends lost 4 bases at V and 7 bases at J; junction bases unmatched: 17. This CDR3 is CASSLGHLPGQGSEKLFF. The CDR3 DNA reads TGTGCCAGCAGCCTAGGCCATCTACCGGGACAGGGAAGTGAAAAACTGTTTTTT.

The V gene is TRBV6-5, the J gene TRBJ1-1, with 9 bases lining up with TRBD1. CDR3 length: 15 amino acids. Germline V gene sequence: CDR1 MNHEY, CDR2 SVGAGI. The junction had 8 bases not matched to a gene; V was cut back by 4 bases and J by 5 bases. As DNA, the CDR3 is TGTGCCAGCAGTTTGTCACAGGGGGCTAGAACTGAAGCTTTCTTT. Translated, it gives CASSLSQGARTEAFF.

The rearrangement links TRBV7-6 to TRBJ2-7; TRBD1 matches 9 bases. From germline, CDR1 is SGHVS and CDR2 FNYEAQ. J was trimmed by 2 bases and V by 1 base; bases with no gene match: 3. The CDR3 covers 15 residues. CDR3 bases: TGTGCCAGCAGCTTAGGGACAGGGGAAACCTACGAGCAGTACTTC. Translating it yields CASSLGTGETYEQYF.

In this sample, this clone turned up once. This sequence joins TRBV7-2 and TRBJ2-3, with 11 bases fitting TRBD1. This CDR3 region has 15 residues. V was clipped by 6 bases and J by 4 bases; unmatched bases: 6. The germline V gene has CDR1 SGHTA and CDR2 FQGNSA. CDR3 DNA sequence: TGTGCCAGCAGGCCTCCGGGACAGGGGGCAGATACGCAGTATTTT. It codes for CASRPPGQGADTQYF.

The genes are TRBV29-1 and TRBJ2-5; a weak D match, TRBD1 (6 bases). Trimming cost V 3 bases and J 4 bases, with 9 bases left between them. CDR3 length: 12 residues. CDR1 is SQVTM and CDR2 is ANQGSEA in the germline V gene. CDR3 DNA: TGCAGCGTTGAGCCAGGGGCAGAGACCCAGTACTTC. Translated: CSVEPGAETQYF.

The CDR3 loop reads CASSESGTSGGGTQYF. CDR3 bases: TGTGCCAGCAGTGAATCGGGGACTAGCGGGGGTGGTACGCAGTATTTT. This rearrangement joins TRBV25-1 to TRBJ2-3; TRBD2 agrees at 14 bases. CDR3 size: 16 residues. V shed 1 base and J 8 bases; nucleotides not matched to a gene: 5. In germline, CDR1 is MGHDK, CDR2 SYGVNS.

This clone was picked up one time. The J gene is TRBJ1-5, the V gene TRBV19; 7 bases are a match to TRBD1. The germline V gene has CDR1 LNHDA and CDR2 SQIVND (reference sequence). The CDR3 spans 18 residues. With 5 bases clipped from V and 1 base from J, the junction kept 14 bases outside the gene matches. In nucleotides, the CDR3 is TGTGCCAGTAGTTCCCTTCGGGACAGCCTTACAAGCAATCAGCCCCAGCATTTT. It codes for CASSSLRDSLTSNQPQHF.

The chain carries TRBV5-1 and TRBJ1-3, with 10 positions matching TRBD1. The CDR3 loop spans 16 amino acids. With 2 bases clipped from V and 4 bases from J, the junction kept 6 bases outside the gene matches. Germline V lookup: CDR1 SGHRS, CDR2 YFSETQ. Here the CDR3 reads CASSFGQGEKGNTIYF. DNA for the CDR3: TGCGCCAGCAGCTTTGGACAGGGGGAGAAAGGAAACACCATATATTTT.

DNA of the CDR3: TGTGCCAGCAGTGAATCGCTAGACTATAATGAAAAACTGTTTTTT. As protein: CASSESLDYNEKLFF. The rearrangement uses TRBV6-1 and TRBJ1-4; D is ambiguous. V was trimmed by 2 bases and J by 4 bases, leaving 11 bases between them. This CDR3 is built from 15 residues. Per germline, CDR1 MNHNS and CDR2 SASEGT.

This clone was detected only a few times. The chain recombines TRBV6-6 with TRBJ2-1, with 9 bases fitting TRBD1. CDR3 length equals 15 residues. The J segment lost 7 bases and the V segment lost 5 bases, leaving 9 bases of the junction unmatched. Germline V gives CDR1 MNHNY, CDR2 SVGAGI (reference sequence). CDR3 DNA: TGTGCCAGCAGTACATTCGACAGGGGGGAAAATGAGCAGTTCTTC. Translating gives CASSTFDRGENEQFF.

The V call is TRBV9, the J call TRBJ2-5, with a weak D call TRBD1 (6 bases). V was shortened by 4 bases and J by 1 base, with 14 bases between the two germline ends. The CDR3 loop spans 15 amino acids. CDR1 and CDR2 from the germline V gene are SGDLS and YYNGEE. This chain's CDR3 is CASSPPQGLQETQYF. CDR3 sequence (DNA): TGTGCCAGCAGCCCCCCCCAGGGGCTCCAAGAGACCCAGTACTTC.